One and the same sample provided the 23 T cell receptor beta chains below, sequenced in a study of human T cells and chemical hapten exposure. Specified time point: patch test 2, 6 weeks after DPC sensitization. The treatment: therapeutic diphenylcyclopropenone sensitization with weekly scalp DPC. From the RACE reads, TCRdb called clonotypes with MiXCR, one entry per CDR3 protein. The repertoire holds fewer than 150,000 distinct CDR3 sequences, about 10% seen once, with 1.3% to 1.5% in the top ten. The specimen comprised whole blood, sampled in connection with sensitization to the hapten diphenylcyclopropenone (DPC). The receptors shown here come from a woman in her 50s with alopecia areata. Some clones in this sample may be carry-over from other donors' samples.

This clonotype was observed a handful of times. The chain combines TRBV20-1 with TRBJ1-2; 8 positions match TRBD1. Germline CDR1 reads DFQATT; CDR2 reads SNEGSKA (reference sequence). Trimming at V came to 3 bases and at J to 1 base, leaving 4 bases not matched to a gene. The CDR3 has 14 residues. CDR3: CSASQGAGNYGYTF. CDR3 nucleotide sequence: TGCAGTGCTAGTCAGGGGGCGGGTAACTATGGCTACACCTTC.

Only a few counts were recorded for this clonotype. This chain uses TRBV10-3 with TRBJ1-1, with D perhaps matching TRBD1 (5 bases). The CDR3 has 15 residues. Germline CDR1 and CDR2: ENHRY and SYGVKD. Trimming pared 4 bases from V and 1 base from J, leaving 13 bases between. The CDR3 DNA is TGTGCCATCAGTGGGGAGGGACTTCCGAACACTGAAGCTTTCTTT. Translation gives CAISGEGLPNTEAFF.

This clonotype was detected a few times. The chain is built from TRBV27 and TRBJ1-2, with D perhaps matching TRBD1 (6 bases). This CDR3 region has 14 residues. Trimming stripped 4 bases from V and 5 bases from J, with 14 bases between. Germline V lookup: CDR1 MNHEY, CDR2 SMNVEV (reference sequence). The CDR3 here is CASSSATGRYGYTF. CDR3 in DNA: TGTGCCAGCAGTTCGGCCACAGGGAGGTATGGCTACACCTTC.

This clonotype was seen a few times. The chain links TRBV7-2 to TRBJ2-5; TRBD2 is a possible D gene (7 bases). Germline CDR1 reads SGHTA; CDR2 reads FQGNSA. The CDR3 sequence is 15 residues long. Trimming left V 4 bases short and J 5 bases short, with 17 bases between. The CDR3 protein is CASSSSWGGKETQYF. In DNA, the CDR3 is TGTGCCAGCAGCTCCTCTTGGGGGGGCAAGGAGACCCAGTACTTC.

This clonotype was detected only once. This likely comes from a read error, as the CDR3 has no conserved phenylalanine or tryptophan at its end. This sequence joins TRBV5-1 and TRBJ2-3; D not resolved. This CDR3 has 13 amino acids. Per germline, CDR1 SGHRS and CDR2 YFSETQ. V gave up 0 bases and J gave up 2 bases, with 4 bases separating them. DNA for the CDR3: TGCGCCAGCAGCTTGGGGTCCACAGATACGCAGTATTCT. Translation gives CASSLGSTDTQYS.

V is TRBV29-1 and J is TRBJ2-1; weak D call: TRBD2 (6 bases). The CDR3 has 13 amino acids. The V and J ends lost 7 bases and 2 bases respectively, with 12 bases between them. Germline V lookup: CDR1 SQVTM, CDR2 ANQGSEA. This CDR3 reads CSAIAATYNEQFF. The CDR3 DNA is TGCAGCGCTATAGCGGCTACCTACAATGAGCAGTTCTTC.

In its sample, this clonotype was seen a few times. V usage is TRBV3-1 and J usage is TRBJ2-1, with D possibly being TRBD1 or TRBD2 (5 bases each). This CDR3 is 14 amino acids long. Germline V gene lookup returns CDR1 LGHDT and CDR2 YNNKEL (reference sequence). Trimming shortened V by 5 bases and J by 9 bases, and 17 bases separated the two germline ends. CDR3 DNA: TGTGCCAGCAGCACACAAGGGCGTGGGGGTGAGCAGTTCTTC. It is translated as CASSTQGRGGEQFF.

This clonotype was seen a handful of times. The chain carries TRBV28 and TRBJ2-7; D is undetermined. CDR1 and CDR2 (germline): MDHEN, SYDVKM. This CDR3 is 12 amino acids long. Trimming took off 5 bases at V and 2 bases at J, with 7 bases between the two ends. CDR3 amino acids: CASSVATYEQYF. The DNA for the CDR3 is TGTGCCAGCAGTGTGGCGACCTACGAGCAGTACTTC. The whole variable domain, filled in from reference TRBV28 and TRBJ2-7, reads DVKVTQSSRYLVKRTGEKVFLECVQDMDHENMFWYRQDPGLGLRLIYFSYDVKMKEKGDIPEGYSVSREKKERFSLILESASTNQTSMYLCASSVATYEQYFGPGTRLTVT.

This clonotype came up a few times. Written as DNA, the CDR3 is TGTGCCAGCAGTTTGGGGAGTCACTATGGCTACACCTTC. This translates into CASSLGSHYGYTF. The chain carries TRBV28 and TRBJ1-2; the D is unclear. The germline V gene encodes CDR1 MDHEN and CDR2 SYDVKM. The CDR3 consists of 13 residues. The V end was cut by 3 bases, the J end by 3 bases, with 8 bases between.

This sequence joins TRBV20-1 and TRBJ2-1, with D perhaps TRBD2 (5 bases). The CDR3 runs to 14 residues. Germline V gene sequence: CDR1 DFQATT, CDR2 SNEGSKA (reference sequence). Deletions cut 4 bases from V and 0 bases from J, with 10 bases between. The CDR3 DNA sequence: TGCAGTGCTACGGACTGGAGCTCCTACAATGAGCAGTTCTTC. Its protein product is CSATDWSSYNEQFF.

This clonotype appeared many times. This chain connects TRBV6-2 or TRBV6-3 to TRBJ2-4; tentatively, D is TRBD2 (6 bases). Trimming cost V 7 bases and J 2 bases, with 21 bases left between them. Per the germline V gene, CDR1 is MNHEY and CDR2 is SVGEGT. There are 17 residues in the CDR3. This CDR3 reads CASTSVAVMAPKNIQYF. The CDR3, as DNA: TGTGCCAGCACCAGTGTAGCGGTTATGGCCCCCAAAAACATTCAGTACTTC.

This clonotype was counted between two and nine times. The CDR3 nucleotides read TGCGCCAGCAGCTCAACCACAGGAACCGAAAAACTGTTTTTT. Its protein is CASSSTTGTEKLFF. This sequence joins TRBV5-1 and TRBJ1-4, with D possibly TRBD1 on 5 matching bases. This CDR3 spans 14 amino acids. Germline V gene lookup returns CDR1 SGHRS and CDR2 YFSETQ. V lost 3 bases to trimming and J lost 8 bases, with 14 bases between them.

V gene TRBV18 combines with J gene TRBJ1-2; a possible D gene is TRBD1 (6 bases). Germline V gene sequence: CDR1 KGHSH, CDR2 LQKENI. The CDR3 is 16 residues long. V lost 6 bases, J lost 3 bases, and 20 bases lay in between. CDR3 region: CASSPLQQGGYYGYTF. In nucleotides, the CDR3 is TGTGCCAGCTCCCCCTTGCAACAGGGTGGATACTATGGCTACACCTTC. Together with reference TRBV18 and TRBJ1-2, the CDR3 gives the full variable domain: NAGVMQNPRHLVRRRGQEARLRCSPMKGHSHVYWYRQLPEEGLKFMVYLQKENIIDESGMPKERFSAEFPKEGPSILRIQQVVRGDSAAYFCASSPLQQGGYYGYTFGSGTRLTVV.

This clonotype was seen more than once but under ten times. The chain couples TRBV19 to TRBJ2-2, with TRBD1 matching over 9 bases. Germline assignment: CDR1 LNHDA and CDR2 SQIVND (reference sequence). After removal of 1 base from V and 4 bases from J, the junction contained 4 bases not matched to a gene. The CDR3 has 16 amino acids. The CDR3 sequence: CASSIVMTGGTGELFF. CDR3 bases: TGTGCCAGTAGTATAGTCATGACAGGGGGCACCGGGGAGCTGTTTTTT. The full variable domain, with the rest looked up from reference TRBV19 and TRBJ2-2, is DGGITQSPKYLFRKEGQNVTLSCEQNLNHDAMYWYRQDPGQGLRLIYYSQIVNDFQKGDIAEGYSVSREKKESFPLTVTSAQKNPTAFYLCASSIVMTGGTGELFFGEGSRLTVL.

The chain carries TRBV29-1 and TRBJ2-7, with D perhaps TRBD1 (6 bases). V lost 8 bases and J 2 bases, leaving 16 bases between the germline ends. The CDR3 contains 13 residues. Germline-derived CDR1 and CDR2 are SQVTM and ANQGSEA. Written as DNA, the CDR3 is TGCAGCTTCAGCCCCGGGACACCCTACGAGCAGTACTTC. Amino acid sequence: CSFSPGTPYEQYF.

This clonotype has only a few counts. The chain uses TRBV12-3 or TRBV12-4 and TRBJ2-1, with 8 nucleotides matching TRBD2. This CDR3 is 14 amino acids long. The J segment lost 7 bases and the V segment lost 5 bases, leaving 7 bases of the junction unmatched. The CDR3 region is CASSPPGLGNEQFF. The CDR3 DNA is TGTGCCAGCAGTCCACCGGGACTAGGGAATGAGCAGTTCTTC.

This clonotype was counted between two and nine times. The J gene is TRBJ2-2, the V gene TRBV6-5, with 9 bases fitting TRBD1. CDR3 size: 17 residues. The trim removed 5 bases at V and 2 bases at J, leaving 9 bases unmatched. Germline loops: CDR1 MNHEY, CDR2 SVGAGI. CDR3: CASSAGTGRLNTGELFF. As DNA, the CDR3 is TGTGCCAGCAGTGCCGGGACAGGGAGGCTAAACACCGGGGAGCTGTTTTTT.

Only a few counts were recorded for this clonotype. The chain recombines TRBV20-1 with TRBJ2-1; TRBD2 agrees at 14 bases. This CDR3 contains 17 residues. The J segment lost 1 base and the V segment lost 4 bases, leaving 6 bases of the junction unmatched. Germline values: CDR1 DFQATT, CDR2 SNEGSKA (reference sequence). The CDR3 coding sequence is TGCAGTGCTATTGGGACTAGCGGGGGAATTTCCTACAATGAGCAGTTCTTC. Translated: CSAIGTSGGISYNEQFF.

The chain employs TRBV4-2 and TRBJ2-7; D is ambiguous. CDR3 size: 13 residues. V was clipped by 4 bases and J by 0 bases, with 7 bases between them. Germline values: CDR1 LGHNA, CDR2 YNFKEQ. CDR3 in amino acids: CASSPSNSYEQYF. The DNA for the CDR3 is TGTGCCAGCAGCCCCTCCAACTCCTACGAGCAGTACTTC.

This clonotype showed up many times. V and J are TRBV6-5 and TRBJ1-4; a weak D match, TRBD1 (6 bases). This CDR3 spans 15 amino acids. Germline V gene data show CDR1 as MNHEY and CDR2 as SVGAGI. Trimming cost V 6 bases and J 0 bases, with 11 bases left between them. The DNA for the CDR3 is TGTGCCAGCAGAGACTCAGGGGCAACTAATGAAAAACTGTTTTTT. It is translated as CASRDSGATNEKLFF.

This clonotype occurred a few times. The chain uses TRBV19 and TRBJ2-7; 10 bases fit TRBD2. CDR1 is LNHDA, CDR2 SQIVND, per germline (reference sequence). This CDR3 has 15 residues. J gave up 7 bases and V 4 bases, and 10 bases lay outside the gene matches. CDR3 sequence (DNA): TGTGCCAGTAGTACCTGGACTAGCGGCCAAGGTGAGCAGTACTTC. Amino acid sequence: CASSTWTSGQGEQYF.

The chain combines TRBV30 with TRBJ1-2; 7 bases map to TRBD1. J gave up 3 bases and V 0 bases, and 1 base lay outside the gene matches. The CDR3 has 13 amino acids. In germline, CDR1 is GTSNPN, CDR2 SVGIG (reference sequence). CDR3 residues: CAWSVGGHYGYTF. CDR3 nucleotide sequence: TGTGCCTGGAGTGTAGGGGGCCACTATGGCTACACCTTC.

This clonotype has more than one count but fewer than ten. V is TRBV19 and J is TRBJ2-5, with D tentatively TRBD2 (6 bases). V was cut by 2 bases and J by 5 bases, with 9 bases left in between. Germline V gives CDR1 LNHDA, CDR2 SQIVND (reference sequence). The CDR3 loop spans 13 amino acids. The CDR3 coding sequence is TGTGCCAGTAGTATAACGGGAGTGGAGACCCAGTACTTC. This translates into CASSITGVETQYF.